This is a list of T cell receptor beta chains from one sample in a study of T cell responses to AZD1222 COVID-19 vaccine. Sequencing was performed with immunoSEQ multiplex PCR; in TCRdb, only in-frame clones are kept and a portion is missing. The sample has around 180,000 clones; around 87% are singletons. Sample: peripheral blood, taken on day 0 of AZD1222 vaccination. The receptors shown here come from an adult in good health. CDR3s include the opening cysteine and the closing phenylalanine or tryptophan. D genes are given only for firm matches. Part of the rows lack a size; the others show once, few, many or a class for expanded clones.

>.|TRBV7-2|TRBJ1-2|.
CASSLGFSGLNGYTF
TGTGCCAGCAGCTTAGGATTCTCCGGCCTTAATGGCTACACCTTC
>TRBD1|TRBV10-1|TRBJ2-7|.
CASSAGQGYEQYF
TGCGCCAGCAGTGCGGGACAGGGCTACGAGCAGTACTTC
>TRBD1|TRBV7-2|TRBJ2-2|.
CASRRDRATGELFF
TGTGCCAGCCGTCGGGACAGGGCCACCGGGGAGCTGTTTTTT
>TRBD1|TRBV9|TRBJ1-1|.
CASSPQSAGPRGQGTEAFF
TGTGCCAGCAGCCCCCAAAGTGCCGGCCCAAGGGGGCAGGGCACTGAAGCTTTCTTT
>.|TRBV28|TRBJ2-7|.
CASSKKVGGQYF
TGTGCCAGCAGTAAAAAAGTGGGGGGGCAGTACTTC
>TRBD1|TRBV11-1|TRBJ1-1|.
CASSLGQGPLLQAFF
TGTGCCAGCAGTTTGGGACAGGGGCCCCTTCTACAAGCTTTCTTT
>TRBD1|TRBV27|TRBJ2-2|.
CASSAGQGRSGELFF
TGTGCCAGTTCGGCGGGACAGGGGCGTTCCGGGGAGCTGTTTTTT
>.|TRBV7-6|TRBJ1-1|.
CASSLIGTEAFF
TGTGCCAGCAGCTTAATTGGGACTGAAGCTTTCTTT
>TRBD1|TRBV3-1/TRBV3-2|TRBJ1-3|.
CASRQGASGNTIYF
TGTGCCAGCAGACAGGGGGCCTCTGGAAACACCATATATTTT
>.|TRBV30|TRBJ2-7|.
CAWSKKSGYHEQYF
TGTGCCTGGAGTAAGAAATCAGGGTACCACGAGCAGTACTTC
>TRBD2|TRBV6-2/TRBV6-3|TRBJ2-2|.
CASRPTTSWSGGELFF
TGTGCCAGCAGACCTACGACTAGCTGGTCGGGCGGGGAGCTGTTTTTT
>TRBD2|TRBV3-1/TRBV3-2|TRBJ2-7|.
CASSRTSDEQYF
TGTGCCAGCAGCCGTACTAGCGACGAGCAGTACTTC
>.|TRBV4-1|TRBJ1-1|.
CASSQGRNTEAFF
TGCGCCAGCAGCCAAGGACGGAACACTGAAGCTTTCTTT
>TRBD1|TRBV15|TRBJ1-6|.
CATSRGTGNSPLHF
TGTGCCACCAGCAGGGGGACAGGGAATTCACCCCTCCACTTT
>TRBD2|TRBV3-1/TRBV3-2|TRBJ2-7|.
CASSLQAGAYEQYF
TGTGCCAGCAGCCTCCAGGCGGGGGCCTACGAGCAGTACTTC
>TRBD1|TRBV19|TRBJ1-1|.
CASSAGDRVGTEAFF
TGTGCCAGTAGTGCGGGGGACAGGGTGGGGACTGAAGCTTTCTTT
>.|TRBV5-1|TRBJ1-3|.
CASSTGTSSSGNTIYF
TGCGCCAGCAGCACCGGGACGTCGAGCTCTGGAAACACCATATATTTT
>.|TRBV6-5|TRBJ1-1|once
CASSYSPPGGEAFF
TGTGCCAGCAGTTACTCCCCACCTGGGGGTGAAGCTTTCTTT
>.|TRBV3-1/TRBV3-2|TRBJ2-7|.
CASSRTNYEQYF
TGTGCCAGCAGCAGAACAAATTACGAGCAGTACTTC
>TRBD1|TRBV4-2|TRBJ1-4|once
CASSSATGETNEKLFF
TGTGCCAGCAGCTCGGCGACAGGGGAGACTAATGAAAAACTGTTTTTT
>TRBD1|TRBV5-6|TRBJ2-7|few
CASSYRDRVSYEQYF
TGTGCCAGCAGTTACCGGGACAGAGTCTCCTACGAGCAGTACTTC
>TRBD2|TRBV5-6|TRBJ2-3|.
CASSLSLAGGGTDTQYF
TGTGCCAGCAGCTTGTCACTAGCTGGGGGGGGGACAGATACGCAGTATTTT
>.|TRBV28|TRBJ2-3|.
CASSLGGPPDTQYF
TGTGCCAGCAGTTTAGGAGGGCCCCCCGATACGCAGTATTTT
>TRBD1|TRBV6-5|TRBJ1-4|once
CASRVTGDNEKLFF
TGTGCCAGCAGAGTGACAGGGGATAATGAAAAACTGTTTTTT
>TRBD2|TRBV5-4|TRBJ2-1|.
CASSSRTSGSNEQFF
TGTGCCAGCAGCTCGCGGACTAGCGGGAGCAATGAGCAGTTCTTC
>TRBD2|TRBV4-2|TRBJ2-1|.
CASSQDPSGTRYNEQFF
TGTGCCAGCAGCCAAGATCCTAGCGGGACAAGATACAATGAGCAGTTCTTC
>.|TRBV5-4|TRBJ2-1|few
CASSLWGLYNEQFF
TGTGCCAGCAGCTTGTGGGGACTCTACAATGAGCAGTTCTTC
>.|TRBV5-1|TRBJ1-2|few
CASSLAESYTF
TGCGCCAGCAGCTTGGCTGAGAGCTACACCTTC
>.|TRBV5-8|TRBJ2-7|once
CASSPGGLRGEQYF
TGTGCCAGCAGCCCCGGGGGACTGAGGGGCGAGCAGTACTTC
>.|TRBV5-1|TRBJ2-7|.
CASSLASDVAGQYF
TGCGCCAGCAGCTTGGCCTCGGACGTCGCGGGGCAGTACTTC
>.|TRBV6-5|TRBJ2-2|.
CASMGPLVGELFF
TGTGCCAGCATGGGCCCCCTCGTCGGGGAGCTGTTTTTT
>TRBD1|TRBV6-1|TRBJ1-4|.
CASSEEKGTGHEKLFF
TGTGCCAGCAGTGAAGAGAAGGGGACAGGACACGAAAAACTGTTTTTT
>.|TRBV28|TRBJ1-1|.
CASSFSKNTEAFF
TGTGCCAGCAGTTTTAGTAAGAACACTGAAGCTTTCTTT
>TRBD1|TRBV18|TRBJ2-7|.
CASSPRQGPTYEQYF
TGTGCCAGCTCTCCAAGACAGGGCCCTACCTACGAGCAGTACTTC
>.|TRBV7-9|TRBJ1-2|.
CAPGAQGTNYGYTF
TGTGCCCCAGGGGCACAGGGAACTAACTATGGCTACACCTTC
>TRBD2|TRBV3-1/TRBV3-2|TRBJ2-1|.
CASSHTTSGYNEQFF
TGTGCCAGCAGCCACACGACTAGCGGGTACAATGAGCAGTTCTTC
>TRBD2|TRBV7-4|TRBJ2-7|.
CASSPLAAFSYEQYF
TGTGCCAGCAGCCCGCTAGCGGCTTTCTCCTACGAGCAGTACTTC
>.|TRBV5-6|TRBJ2-7|.
CASSLRWGPDSYEQYF
TGTGCCAGCAGCTTGAGGTGGGGGCCCGACTCCTACGAGCAGTACTTC
>.|TRBV7-3|TRBJ2-1|.
CASSAQGGNEQFF
TGTGCCAGCAGTGCACAGGGCGGCAATGAGCAGTTCTTC
>.|TRBV7-2|TRBJ1-1|.
CASSPNGFPEAFF
TGTGCCAGCAGCCCTAACGGGTTCCCTGAAGCTTTCTTT
>.|TRBV30|TRBJ1-2|.
CAWSVWVGYTF
TGTGCCTGGAGTGTATGGGTGGGCTACACCTTC